Sequencing of this TCR beta chain was carried out in a study of cytomegalovirus exposure and HLA in healthy donors. The study's findings and limits: The records held CMV serostatus as the only immune exposure information.

As regards this clone: Antigen unknown.

Looked up from germline, CDR1 is PRHDT and CDR2 is FYEKMQ (reference sequence). The CDR3 loop spans 16 amino acids. The V and J ends lost 2 bases and 0 bases respectively, with 11 bases between them. The PCR employed 60 Vbeta primers together with 13 Jbeta primers. Data came from immunoSEQ multiplex PCR; TCRdb stores just in-frame clones and leaves some out. The data show over 100,000 clones, 55% to 80% seen once. The specimen sequenced was PBMCs. The J gene is TRBJ2-1, the V gene TRBV13; D gene ambiguous. The clonotype originates from a human donor in good health. The CDR3 coding sequence is TGTGCCAGCAGCTTATATGGAGCGAGCTCCTACAATGAGCAGTTCTTC. The encoded protein is CASSLYGASSYNEQFF.